This entry lists 14 T cell receptor beta chains sequenced from one sample in a study of blood T cells in healthy people across ages (dated by TCRdb to the mid-2010s). To prepare the library, 5' RACE was applied. The run used an Illumina HiSeq 2500. A second PCR of roughly 6 to 11 cycles was run with a J-beta primer mix and a sample-barcoded 5' primer. TCRdb reprocessed the public reads (quality trimming at Q25 with fastp, clone calling with MiXCR) and kept in-frame beta chains. Rows with one shared CDR3 protein collapse into an entry with the most common genes and DNA. A total of roughly 640,000 distinct CDR3 sequences appear in this sample, roughly 31% of them only once. Jointly, the top ten make up 15% to 19% of the sample. The sequencing sample was made of blood. These receptors originate from a woman older than 75 in good health.

The rearrangement links TRBV5-1 to TRBJ2-3; possibly TRBD2 for D (6 bases). This CDR3 has 16 amino acids. Trimming took 2 bases from V and 1 from J, leaving 14 bases between them. The germline V gene encodes CDR1 SGHRS and CDR2 YFSETQ. The CDR3: CASSFRLQRGTDTQYF. The CDR3 DNA sequence: TGCGCCAGCAGCTTTCGTTTACAGCGGGGCACAGATACGCAGTATTTT.

This clonotype was seen more than once but under ten times. The chain couples TRBV29-1 to TRBJ1-3, with D uncertain. The CDR3 has 11 amino acids. CDR1 SQVTM and CDR2 ANQGSEA come from the germline V gene. The V gene lost 6 bases and the J gene lost 4 bases, with 7 bases spanning the gap. Written as DNA, the CDR3 is TGCAGCGTGCTTCGCGGAAACACCATATATTTT. The encoded protein is CSVLRGNTIYF.

This clonotype came up a few times. A much larger clone differs by one base, so this may be a read error. This rearrangement joins TRBV5-1 to TRBJ2-5; TRBD1 matches 11 bases. This CDR3 contains 15 residues. Germline CDR1 is SGHRS and CDR2 is YFSETQ. The CDR3 DNA reads TGCGCCGGCAGTCCGGACAGGGGGCTACAAGAGACCCAGTACTTC. This encodes CAGSPDRGLQETQYF.

This clonotype was recorded many times. V and J are TRBV9 and TRBJ2-5; D is possibly TRBD2 (6 bases). Germline CDR1 is SGDLS and CDR2 is YYNGEE. The CDR3 has 13 amino acids. V was trimmed by 4 bases and J by 11 bases, leaving 18 bases between them. CDR3 amino acids: CASSRGLTGEQYF. Written as DNA, the CDR3 is TGTGCCAGCAGCCGCGGACTTACGGGGGAGCAGTACTTC.

This clonotype has ten or more counts. A much larger clone lies one base from this, so it may be a read error. The V gene is TRBV5-1, the J gene TRBJ2-1; D is perhaps TRBD2 (5 bases). The DNA end lines up better with TRBJ2-7; the J call may be wrong. The CDR3 spans 15 residues. The germline CDR1 and CDR2 sequences are SGHRS and YFSETQ. The CDR3: CASSFASLSYNEQYF. CDR3 bases: TGCGCCAGCAGCTTCGCTAGCCTCTCCTACAATGAGCAGTACTTC.

Comments on this clonotype: Mismatch with germline at one junction end may stem from a read error. The chain couples TRBV3-1 to TRBJ2-3; 7 bases match TRBD1. Germline CDR1 is LGHDT and CDR2 is YNNKEL (reference sequence). There are 15 residues in the CDR3. CDR3 region: CACSPRDRSTDTQYF. The CDR3 DNA follows: TGTGCCTGCAGCCCCCGGGACAGAAGCACAGATACGCAGTATTTT.

The genes are TRBV7-2 and TRBJ2-1; 11 nucleotides agree with TRBD2. The trim removed 5 bases at V and 9 bases at J, leaving 15 bases unmatched. The CDR3 is made up of 17 amino acids. The germline gives CDR1 SGHTA, CDR2 FQGNSA. CDR3 residues: CASSVWGPSGRRSEQFF. DNA of the CDR3: TGTGCCAGCAGCGTCTGGGGGCCTAGCGGGAGGAGATCTGAGCAGTTCTTC.

In this sample, this clonotype turned up many times. The genes are TRBV27 and TRBJ1-1; no definite D call. In germline, CDR1 is MNHEY, CDR2 SMNVEV (reference sequence). This CDR3 is built from 14 residues. The V end lost 6 bases, the J end lost 0 bases, and 11 bases lay between the germline ends. CDR3 sequence: CASRSYPMNTEAFF. The CDR3 DNA reads TGTGCCAGCAGGAGTTACCCCATGAACACTGAAGCTTTCTTT.

The rearrangement links TRBV20-1 to TRBJ2-5; 10 nucleotides align to TRBD2. The J call may be mistaken, given a closer DNA end match to TRBJ2-7. CDR1 and CDR2 (germline): DFQATT, SNEGSKA (reference sequence). CDR3 length equals 16 residues. As DNA, the CDR3 is TGCAGTGCTAGAGGCGTACTAGCGGGGTACGACTACGAGCAGTACTTC. This sequence encodes CSARGVLAGYDYEQYF.

Only one count was recorded for this clonotype. CDR3 region: CAISQTDTQYF. The CDR3 DNA reads as TGTGCCATCAGTCAGACAGATACGCAGTATTTT. The rearrangement joins TRBV10-3 to TRBJ2-3; D uncertain. Trimming took off 5 bases at V and 3 bases at J, with 3 bases between the two ends. This CDR3 has 11 amino acids. From germline, CDR1 is ENHRY and CDR2 SYGVKD.

This chain uses TRBV3-1 with TRBJ1-4; D might be TRBD1 (6 bases). The germline V and J ends were trimmed by 3 bases and 5 bases, with 10 bases remaining between them. CDR3 length equals 14 residues. Germline V gene sequence: CDR1 LGHDT, CDR2 YNNKEL (reference sequence). The CDR3 protein is CASSHGTSNEKLFF. CDR3 sequence (DNA): TGTGCCAGCAGCCACGGGACAAGCAATGAAAAACTGTTTTTT.

There are a few counts of this clonotype. This chain uses TRBV5-6 with TRBJ1-5; no clear D. This CDR3 region has 16 residues. The germline V gene encodes CDR1 SGHDT and CDR2 YYEEEE. The V end lost 3 bases, the J end lost 0 bases, and 13 bases lay between the germline ends. CDR3 sequence: CASSSLGSHSNQPQHF. CDR3 nucleotides: TGTGCCAGCAGCTCGCTGGGCAGCCATAGCAATCAGCCCCAGCATTTT.

In this sample, this clonotype turned up many times. The V gene is TRBV9, the J gene TRBJ1-1; D not resolved. The V end lost 0 bases, the J end lost 7 bases, and 13 bases lay between the germline ends. CDR3 size: 14 residues. The germline gives CDR1 SGDLS, CDR2 YYNGEE. The CDR3 loop is CASSVDAANFEAFF. CDR3 sequence (DNA): TGTGCCAGCAGCGTAGACGCCGCCAATTTTGAAGCTTTCTTT.

The table lists this clonotype with many counts. This chain uses TRBV6-5 with TRBJ2-4, with 9 positions matching TRBD1. J lost 8 bases, V lost 3 bases, and 8 bases had no gene match. CDR1 is MNHEY, CDR2 SVGAGI, per germline. The CDR3 spans 15 residues. For the CDR3, the DNA is TGTGCCAGCAGTTATAATGGACAGGGGATGGACATTCAGTACTTC. It translates to CASSYNGQGMDIQYF.